What follows are 30 T cell receptor beta chains derived from one specimen sequenced in a study of blood T cell repertoires in COVID-19. Assay: immunoSEQ multiplex PCR; the TCRdb copy retains only in-frame clones and omits some. This sample has 120,000 or so clones, with 80% to 90% found just once. The sequencing sample was made of peripheral blood. These TCRs come from a man between 65 and 85 years old with active or convalescent COVID-19.

This clone was picked up one time. The chain carries TRBV6-5 and TRBJ1-1; no clear D gene. The CDR3 consists of 14 residues. Per the germline V gene, CDR1 is MNHEY and CDR2 is SVGAGI. V lost 6 bases and J lost 1, with 12 bases in between. The CDR3 coding sequence is TGTGCCAGCAGATCCACCGGGAGGAACACTGAAGCTTTCTTT. Protein product: CASRSTGRNTEAFF.

This rearrangement joins TRBV7-8 to TRBJ1-1; 7 bases align to TRBD1. Germline V gene lookup returns CDR1 SGHVS and CDR2 FQNEAQ. The V gene end was trimmed by 4 bases and the J gene end by 1 base; junction bases not matched to a gene: 3. The CDR3 sequence is 14 residues long. The CDR3 region is CASSSGQANTEAFF. The DNA of the CDR3 is TGTGCCAGCAGCTCTGGACAGGCGAACACTGAAGCTTTCTTT.

The table lists this clone with a few counts. This rearrangement joins TRBV6-5 to TRBJ1-1; 8 nucleotides match TRBD1. This CDR3 has 14 residues. Germline V gives CDR1 MNHEY, CDR2 SVGAGI. V dropped 6 bases and J dropped 0; count of bases not matched to a gene: 3. The chain's CDR3 is CASRSTGVNTEAFF. CDR3 nucleotides: TGTGCCAGCAGGTCGACAGGGGTGAACACTGAAGCTTTCTTT.

The table lists this clone with a count of one. CDR3 sequence: CASSNGTGNTEAFF. In nucleotides, the CDR3 is TGTGCCAGCAGCAATGGGACAGGCAACACTGAAGCTTTCTTT. The chain combines TRBV7-9 with TRBJ1-1, with 8 bases fitting TRBD1. This CDR3 has 14 amino acids. The ends lost 5 bases at V and 2 bases at J; junction bases unmatched: 4. Germline V gene lookup returns CDR1 SEHNR and CDR2 FQNEAQ (reference sequence).

This chain links TRBV27 with TRBJ2-3; D is perhaps TRBD2 (5 bases). Per germline, CDR1 MNHEY and CDR2 SMNVEV (reference sequence). This CDR3 contains 17 residues. V gave up 5 bases and J gave up 4 bases, with 22 bases separating them. The CDR3 bases are TGTGCCAGCAGTCCGAAATCCACAAGACTAATCCCAGATACGCAGTATTTT. Translating gives CASSPKSTRLIPDTQYF.

V usage is TRBV24-1 and J usage is TRBJ2-3; D is undetermined. The CDR3 covers 14 residues. CDR1 and CDR2 from the germline V gene are KGHDR and SFDVKD. V was pared by 1 base and J by 2 bases, with 6 bases between. The CDR3: CATSDFGPTDTQYF. As DNA, the CDR3 is TGTGCCACCAGTGATTTCGGTCCCACAGATACGCAGTATTTT.

The chain is built from TRBV6-5 and TRBJ2-3; possibly TRBD2 for D (5 bases). Germline lookup yields CDR1 MNHEY and CDR2 SVGAGI. V gave up 6 bases and J gave up 4 bases, with 17 bases separating them. The CDR3 covers 15 residues. The CDR3 coding sequence is TGTGCCAGCAGCTCGCGGGTTGGGTTTGCAGATACGCAGTATTTT. Translating gives CASSSRVGFADTQYF.

A word on this clone: A read error may produce the germline difference seen at one junction end. The chain combines TRBV6-5 with TRBJ2-1, with 8 bases that match TRBD1. There are 15 residues in the CDR3. Germline V gene lookup returns CDR1 MNHEY and CDR2 SVGAGI. Here the CDR3 DNA reads TGTGTCAGCAGTTTGACAGGGGATTTAATCAATGAGCAGTTCTTC. The encoded protein is CVSSLTGDLINEQFF.

The rearrangement joins TRBV6-5 to TRBJ2-2; D uncertain. The germline V gene encodes CDR1 MNHEY and CDR2 SVGAGI. The CDR3 totals 14 residues. V lost 7 bases and J 3 bases, leaving 12 bases between the germline ends. The CDR3 loop is CASITQADTGELFF. The CDR3 region has the DNA TGTGCCAGCATTACCCAGGCCGACACCGGGGAGCTGTTTTTT.

The rearrangement links TRBV27 to TRBJ2-3; 15 bases fit TRBD2. The CDR3 sequence is 18 residues long. V dropped 6 bases and J dropped 1; count of bases not matched to a gene: 8. Germline V gene lookup returns CDR1 MNHEY and CDR2 SMNVEV (reference sequence). CDR3 nucleotides: TGTGCCAGCAGGGGACTAGCGGGAGGTATGGGCGGCACAGATACGCAGTATTTT. This gives the protein CASRGLAGGMGGTDTQYF.

This clone was observed a few times. This chain uses TRBV18 with TRBJ1-2; 10 nucleotides align to TRBD1. With V trimmed by 0 bases and J by 6 bases, 4 bases remained unmatched. The length of the CDR3 is 15 residues. Germline CDR1 reads KGHSH; CDR2 reads LQKENI. CDR3: CASSPPDRGFDGYTF. The CDR3, as DNA: TGTGCCAGCTCACCACCGGACAGGGGGTTCGATGGCTACACCTTC.

The chain carries TRBV3-1 (or the pseudogene TRBV3-2) and TRBJ2-1; 11 bases are a match to TRBD2. Germline trimming cut 3 bases from V and 5 bases from J; bases unmatched to any gene: 3. CDR3 length: 15 amino acids. Germline V gives CDR1 LGHDT, CDR2 YNNKEL (reference sequence). CDR3 protein: CASSQTSGNNNEQFF. The CDR3 DNA follows: TGTGCCAGCAGCCAGACTAGCGGGAACAACAATGAGCAGTTCTTC.

The chain joins TRBV19 to TRBJ1-5; tentative D call: TRBD1 (5 bases). CDR1 is LNHDA and CDR2 is SQIVND in the germline V gene (reference sequence). Trimming left V 3 bases short and J 9 bases short, with 18 bases between. The CDR3 extends over 15 amino acids. In DNA, the CDR3 is TGTGCCAGTAGTATCAACCCGCCGGGGGGTACGCCCCAGCATTTT. Translated, it gives CASSINPPGGTPQHF.

This chain links TRBV10-3 with TRBJ2-3; TRBD1 matches 10 bases. V dropped 9 bases and J dropped 1; count of bases not matched to a gene: 16. The CDR3 extends over 18 amino acids. Looked up from germline, CDR1 is ENHRY and CDR2 is SYGVKD. CDR3 sequence: CAIRPRTGGGSGTDTQYF. The CDR3 bases are TGTGCCATACGACCCAGGACAGGGGGTGGGTCAGGCACAGATACGCAGTATTTT.

The chain is built from TRBV28 and TRBJ2-1; TRBD2 agrees at 10 bases. Trimming cost V 7 bases and J 4 bases; bases outside gene matches: 10. Germline V gene data show CDR1 as MDHEN and CDR2 as SYDVKM. The CDR3 length is 16 residues. CDR3 in DNA: TGTGCCAGCACCCCGCTAGCGGGAGTCGGGTACAATGAGCAGTTCTTC. It encodes CASTPLAGVGYNEQFF.

This chain links TRBV30 with TRBJ2-7, with 11 bases fitting TRBD1. Germline V gene data show CDR1 as GTSNPN and CDR2 as SVGIG (reference sequence). The junction had 5 bases not matched to a gene; V was cut back by 3 bases and J by 7 bases. The CDR3 has 13 residues. The CDR3 sequence is CAWSGQGAGEQYF. The CDR3 coding sequence is TGTGCCTGGAGCGGACAGGGGGCTGGAGAGCAGTACTTC.

This chain links TRBV15 with TRBJ2-7; TRBD1 aligns across 11 bases. The germline V gene encodes CDR1 LNHNV and CDR2 YYDKDF (reference sequence). V lost 4 bases and J lost 2; bases outside the gene matches: 1. CDR3 size: 14 residues. The CDR3, as DNA: TGTGCCACCAGCAAGGGACAGGGGGCCTACGAGCAGTACTTC. Translating gives CATSKGQGAYEQYF.

The chain links TRBV9 to TRBJ2-2, with 10 bases lining up with TRBD2. V dropped 0 bases and J dropped 8; count of bases not matched to a gene: 7. Germline CDR1 is SGDLS and CDR2 is YYNGEE. This CDR3 has 16 residues. The DNA of the CDR3 is TGTGCCAGCAGCGTAGTGGCTAGCGGGAGTCGAGGGGAGCTGTTTTTT. Translating gives CASSVVASGSRGELFF.

The chain is built from TRBV6-2 or TRBV6-3 and TRBJ2-5, with a possible D match to TRBD2 (6 bases). This CDR3 comprises 14 residues. CDR1 is MNHEY and CDR2 is SVGEGT in the germline V gene. Trimming took off 5 bases at V and 4 bases at J, with 14 bases between the two ends. The CDR3 region has the DNA TGTGCCAGCAGTCATTCGAGGAGGGGAGAGACCCAGTACTTC. Translating gives CASSHSRRGETQYF.

The genes are TRBV7-9 and TRBJ1-5; the D gene is possibly TRBD1 (6 bases). The CDR3 runs to 13 residues. V lost 5 bases to trimming and J lost 7 bases, with 12 bases between them. Germline V CDR1 and CDR2: SEHNR, FQNEAQ (reference sequence). The CDR3 spells CASSDGGHQPQHF. The CDR3 nucleotides read TGTGCCAGCAGCGACGGGGGGCACCAGCCCCAGCATTTT.

This clone was picked up one time. The chain recombines TRBV19 with TRBJ1-1; D perhaps matches TRBD1 (6 bases). The germline V gene encodes CDR1 LNHDA and CDR2 SQIVND (reference sequence). Deletions cut 4 bases from V and 0 bases from J, with 9 bases between. CDR3 length equals 14 residues. This CDR3 reads CASSTTGLNTEAFF. The CDR3 bases are TGTGCCAGTAGTACGACAGGACTGAACACTGAAGCTTTCTTT.

J is TRBJ2-3 and V is TRBV2; maybe TRBD2 (6 bases). Germline V gene data show CDR1 as SNHLY and CDR2 as FYNNEI. This CDR3 has 11 residues. The V and J ends lost 4 bases and 8 bases respectively, with 7 bases between them. The CDR3 DNA is TGTGCCAGCAGTGTGGGAGGTACGCAGTATTTT. Translation: CASSVGGTQYF.

A word on this clone: Sequence at one end of the junction differs from germline and may be a read error. This chain uses TRBV28 with TRBJ1-1; D is unclear. This CDR3 has 11 residues. Germline V gene lookup returns CDR1 MDHEN and CDR2 SYDVKM. The CDR3 protein is CASSLDGLAVF. In nucleotides, the CDR3 is TGTGCCAGCAGTCTGGACGGACTTGCGGTCTTT. Using reference TRBV28 and TRBJ1-1 for the parts outside the CDR3, the full variable domain is DVKVTQSSRYLVKRTGEKVFLECVQDMDHENMFWYRQDPGLGLRLIYFSYDVKMKEKGDIPEGYSVSREKKERFSLILESASTNQTSMYLCASSLDGLAVFGQGTRLTVV.

The rearrangement links TRBV6-5 to TRBJ2-7, with TRBD1 matching over 8 bases. Germline V gives CDR1 MNHEY, CDR2 SVGAGI. The CDR3 has 15 amino acids. Germline trimming cut 0 bases from V and 3 bases from J; bases unmatched to any gene: 4. DNA for the CDR3: TGTGCCAGCAGTTACTCGAGAGGACAGGGCTACGAGCAGTACTTC. This sequence encodes CASSYSRGQGYEQYF.

This rearrangement joins TRBV28 to TRBJ1-2; 8 bases agree with TRBD1. The V gene's germline CDR1 is MDHEN and CDR2 SYDVKM. Losses at the gene ends were 7 bases for V and 4 bases for J; bases not matched to a gene: 2. The CDR3 extends over 12 amino acids. In DNA form, the CDR3 reads TGTGCCAGCACCGGGACAGGCTATGGCTACACCTTC. It encodes CASTGTGYGYTF.

CDR3: CAISLGGAGTGELFF. The CDR3 bases are TGTGCCATCAGCTTGGGGGGGGCCGGCACCGGGGAGCTGTTTTTT. The chain joins TRBV10-3 to TRBJ2-2; D is perhaps TRBD2 (7 bases). CDR3 size: 15 residues. Germline lookup yields CDR1 ENHRY and CDR2 SYGVKD. Trimming took 6 bases from V and 4 from J, leaving 15 bases between them.

V gene TRBV5-1 combines with J gene TRBJ2-2; 9 bases are shared with TRBD1. The trim removed 3 bases at V and 6 bases at J, leaving 6 bases unmatched. The germline gives CDR1 SGHRS, CDR2 YFSETQ. The CDR3 is made up of 15 amino acids. The CDR3 nucleotides are TGCGCCAGCAGCTCTCGGACAGGGGAGGCCGGGGAGCTGTTTTTT. Translation gives CASSSRTGEAGELFF.

The V gene is TRBV19, the J gene TRBJ1-5; D might be TRBD1 (5 bases). Deletions cut 8 bases from V and 7 bases from J, with 15 bases between. Germline V lookup: CDR1 LNHDA, CDR2 SQIVND (reference sequence). The length of the CDR3 is 13 residues. The CDR3 reads CASAQGERQPQHF. CDR3 in DNA: TGTGCCAGTGCGCAGGGCGAACGCCAGCCCCAGCATTTT.

This clone was observed many times. The V call is TRBV4-2, the J call TRBJ1-1, with TRBD1 identical over 7 bases. Germline CDR1 and CDR2: LGHNA and YNFKEQ. The CDR3 consists of 16 residues. Trimming cost V 0 bases and J 4 bases; bases outside gene matches: 8. CDR3 loop: CASSQEVGGGSTEAFF. In DNA form, the CDR3 reads TGTGCCAGCAGCCAAGAGGTAGGAGGGGGCTCCACTGAAGCTTTCTTT.

This chain connects TRBV6-4 to TRBJ1-2; no firm D call. Germline CDR1 reads MRHNA; CDR2 reads SNTAGT. The germline V and J ends were trimmed by 8 bases and 4 bases, with 14 bases remaining between them. There are 13 residues in the CDR3. The DNA for the CDR3 is TGTGCCAGCGCGTCAATTGATGGCTATGGCTACACCTTC. This encodes CASASIDGYGYTF.